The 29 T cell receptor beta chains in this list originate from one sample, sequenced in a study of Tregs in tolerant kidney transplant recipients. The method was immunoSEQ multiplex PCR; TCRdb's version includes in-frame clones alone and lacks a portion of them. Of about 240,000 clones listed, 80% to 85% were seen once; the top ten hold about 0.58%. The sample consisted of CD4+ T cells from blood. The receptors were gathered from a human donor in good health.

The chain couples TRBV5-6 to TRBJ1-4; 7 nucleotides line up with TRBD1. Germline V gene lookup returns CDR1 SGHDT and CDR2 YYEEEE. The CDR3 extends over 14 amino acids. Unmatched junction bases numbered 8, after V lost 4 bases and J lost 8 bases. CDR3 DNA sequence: TGTGCCAGCAGCGATCAGGGGGTTGGAGAAAAACTGTTTTTT. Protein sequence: CASSDQGVGEKLFF.

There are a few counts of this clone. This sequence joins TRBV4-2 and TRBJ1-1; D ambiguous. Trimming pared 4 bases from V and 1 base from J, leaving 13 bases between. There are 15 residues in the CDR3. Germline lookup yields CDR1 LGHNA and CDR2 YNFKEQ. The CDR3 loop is CASSRPGARNTEAFF. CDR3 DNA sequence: TGTGCCAGCAGCCGCCCGGGTGCGAGGAACACTGAAGCTTTCTTT.

The CDR3 DNA reads as TGCGCCAGCAGCTTAAGGGGGTCGGAGTCACCCCTCCACTTT. Encoded protein: CASSLRGSESPLHF. This chain connects TRBV5-1 to TRBJ1-6; D perhaps matches TRBD1 (6 bases). Trimming took 2 bases from V and 10 from J, leaving 13 bases between them. Per germline, CDR1 SGHRS and CDR2 YFSETQ. This CDR3 spans 14 amino acids.

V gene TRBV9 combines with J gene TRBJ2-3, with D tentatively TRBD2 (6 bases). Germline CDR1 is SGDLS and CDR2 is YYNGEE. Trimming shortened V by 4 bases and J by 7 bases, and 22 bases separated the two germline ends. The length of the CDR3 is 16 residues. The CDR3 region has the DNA TGTGCCAGCAGCCCCCTGACGGGAGTATACGGAAATACGCAGTATTTT. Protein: CASSPLTGVYGNTQYF.

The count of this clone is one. In nucleotides, the CDR3 is TGTGCCAGCAGGTCACGACAGCTAAACTATGGCTACACCTTC. It yields the protein CASRSRQLNYGYTF. The chain recombines TRBV2 with TRBJ1-2; maybe TRBD1 (5 bases). CDR3 length: 14 residues. Deletions cut 6 bases from V and 2 bases from J, with 13 bases between. Germline loops: CDR1 SNHLY, CDR2 FYNNEI.

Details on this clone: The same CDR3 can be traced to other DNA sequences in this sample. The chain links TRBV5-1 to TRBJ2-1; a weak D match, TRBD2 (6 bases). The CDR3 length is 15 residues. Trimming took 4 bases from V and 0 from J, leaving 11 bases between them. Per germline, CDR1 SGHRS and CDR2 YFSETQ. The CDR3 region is CASSLGGSSYNEQFF. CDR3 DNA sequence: TGCGCCAGCAGCCTCGGAGGGAGCTCCTACAATGAGCAGTTCTTC.

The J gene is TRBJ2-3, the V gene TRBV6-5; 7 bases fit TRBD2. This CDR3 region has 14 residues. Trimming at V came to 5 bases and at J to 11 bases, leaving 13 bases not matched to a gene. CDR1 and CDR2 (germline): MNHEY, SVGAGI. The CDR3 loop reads CASSRTRGPDEQYF. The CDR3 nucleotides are TGTGCCAGCAGTCGGACTAGGGGCCCCGATGAGCAGTATTTT.

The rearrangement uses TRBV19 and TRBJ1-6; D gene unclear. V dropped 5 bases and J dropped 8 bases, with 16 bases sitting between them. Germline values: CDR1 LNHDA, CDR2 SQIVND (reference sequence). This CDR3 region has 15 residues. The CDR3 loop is CASSPSAPRHSPLHF. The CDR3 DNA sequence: TGTGCCAGTAGTCCCTCTGCGCCCCGGCATTCACCCCTCCACTTT.

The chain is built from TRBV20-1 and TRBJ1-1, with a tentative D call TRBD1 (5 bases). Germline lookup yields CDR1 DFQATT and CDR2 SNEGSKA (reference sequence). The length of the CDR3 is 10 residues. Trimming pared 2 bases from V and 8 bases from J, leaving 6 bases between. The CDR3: CSARRDEAFF. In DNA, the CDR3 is TGCAGTGCTAGACGGGACGAAGCTTTCTTT.

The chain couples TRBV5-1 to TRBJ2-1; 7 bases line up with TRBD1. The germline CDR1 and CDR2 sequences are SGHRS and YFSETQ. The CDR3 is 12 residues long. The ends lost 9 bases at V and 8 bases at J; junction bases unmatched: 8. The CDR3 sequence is CANLTGTDEQFF. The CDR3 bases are TGCGCCAATCTGACAGGGACAGATGAGCAGTTCTTC.

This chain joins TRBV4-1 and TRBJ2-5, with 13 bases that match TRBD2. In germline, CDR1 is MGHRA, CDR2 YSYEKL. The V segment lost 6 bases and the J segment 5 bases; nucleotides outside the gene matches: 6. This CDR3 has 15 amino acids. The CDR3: CASRRGLAGAETQYF. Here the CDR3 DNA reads TGCGCCAGCAGACGAGGACTAGCGGGAGCTGAGACCCAGTACTTC.

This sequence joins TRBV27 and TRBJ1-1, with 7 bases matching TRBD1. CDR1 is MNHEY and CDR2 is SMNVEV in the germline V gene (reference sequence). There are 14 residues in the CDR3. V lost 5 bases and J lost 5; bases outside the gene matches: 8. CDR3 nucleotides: TGTGCCAGCAGTCCCTACTTGGACAGGACTGAAGCTTTCTTT. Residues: CASSPYLDRTEAFF.

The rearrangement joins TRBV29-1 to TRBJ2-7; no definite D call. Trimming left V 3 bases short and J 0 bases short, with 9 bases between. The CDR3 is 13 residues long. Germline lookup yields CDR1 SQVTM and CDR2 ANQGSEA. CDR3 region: CSVDSENSYEQYF. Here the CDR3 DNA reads TGCAGCGTTGATTCTGAAAACTCCTACGAGCAGTACTTC.

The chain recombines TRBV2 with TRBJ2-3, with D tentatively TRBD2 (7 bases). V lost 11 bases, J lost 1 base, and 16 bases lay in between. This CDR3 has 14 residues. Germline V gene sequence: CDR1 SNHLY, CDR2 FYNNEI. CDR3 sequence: CAQGRGAGTDTQYF. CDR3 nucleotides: TGTGCCCAGGGGAGGGGGGCCGGCACAGATACGCAGTATTTT.

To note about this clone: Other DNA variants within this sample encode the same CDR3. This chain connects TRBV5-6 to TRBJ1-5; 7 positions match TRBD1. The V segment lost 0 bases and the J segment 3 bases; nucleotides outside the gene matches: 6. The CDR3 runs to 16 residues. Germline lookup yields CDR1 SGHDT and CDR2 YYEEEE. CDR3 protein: CASSLDGGTANQPQHF. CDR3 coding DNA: TGTGCCAGCAGCTTGGATGGGGGGACAGCCAATCAGCCCCAGCATTTT.

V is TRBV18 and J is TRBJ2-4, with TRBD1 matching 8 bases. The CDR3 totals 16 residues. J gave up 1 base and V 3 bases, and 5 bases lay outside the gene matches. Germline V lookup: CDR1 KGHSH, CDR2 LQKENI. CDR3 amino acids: CASSPPDRVAKNIQYF. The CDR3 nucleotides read TGTGCCAGCTCACCGCCGGACAGGGTGGCCAAAAACATTCAGTACTTC.

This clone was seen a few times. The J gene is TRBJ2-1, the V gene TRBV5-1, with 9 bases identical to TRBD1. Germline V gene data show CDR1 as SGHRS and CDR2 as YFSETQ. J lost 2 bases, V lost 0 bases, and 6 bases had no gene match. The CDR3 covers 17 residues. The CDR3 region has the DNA TGCGCCAGCAGCTTGGCCGAGTGGACAGGGGCCTACAATGAGCAGTTCTTC. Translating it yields CASSLAEWTGAYNEQFF.

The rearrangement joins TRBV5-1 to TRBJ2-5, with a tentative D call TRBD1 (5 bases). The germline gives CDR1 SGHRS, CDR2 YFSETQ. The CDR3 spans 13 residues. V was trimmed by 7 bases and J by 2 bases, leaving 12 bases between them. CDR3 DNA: TGCGCCAGCTGCAGGGCACCTCAAGAGACCCAGTACTTC. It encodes CASCRAPQETQYF. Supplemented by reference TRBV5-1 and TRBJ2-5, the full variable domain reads KAGVTQTPRYLIKTRGQQVTLSCSPISGHRSVSWYQQTPGQGLQFLFEYFSETQRNKGNFPGRFSGRQFSNSRSEMNVSTLELGDSALYLCASCRAPQETQYFGPGTRLLVL.

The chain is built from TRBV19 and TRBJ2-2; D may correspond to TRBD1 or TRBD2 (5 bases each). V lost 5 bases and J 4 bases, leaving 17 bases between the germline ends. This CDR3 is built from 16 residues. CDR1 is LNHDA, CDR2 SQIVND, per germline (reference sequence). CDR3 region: CASSYEGRVGTGELFF. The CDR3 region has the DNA TGTGCCAGTAGTTATGAGGGCAGGGTTGGCACCGGGGAGCTGTTTTTT.

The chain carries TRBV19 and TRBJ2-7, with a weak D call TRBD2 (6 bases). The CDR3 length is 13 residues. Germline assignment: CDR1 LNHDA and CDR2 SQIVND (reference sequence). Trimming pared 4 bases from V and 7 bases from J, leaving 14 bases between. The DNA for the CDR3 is TGTGCCAGTAGTAGGGGGACTCCCTGGGAGCAGTACTTC. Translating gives CASSRGTPWEQYF.

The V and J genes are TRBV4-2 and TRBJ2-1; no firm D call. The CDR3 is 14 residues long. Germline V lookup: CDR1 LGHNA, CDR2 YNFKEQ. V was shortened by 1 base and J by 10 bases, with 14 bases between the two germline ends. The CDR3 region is CASSQAGRYQEQFF. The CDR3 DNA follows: TGTGCCAGCAGCCAAGCGGGCCGCTACCAAGAGCAGTTCTTC.

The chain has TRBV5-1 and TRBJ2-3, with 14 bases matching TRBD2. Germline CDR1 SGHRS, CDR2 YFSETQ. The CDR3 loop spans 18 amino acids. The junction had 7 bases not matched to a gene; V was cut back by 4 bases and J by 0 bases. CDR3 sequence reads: CASSPPGTSGSSTDTQYF. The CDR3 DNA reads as TGCGCCAGCAGCCCCCCGGGGACTAGCGGGAGTAGCACAGATACGCAGTATTTT. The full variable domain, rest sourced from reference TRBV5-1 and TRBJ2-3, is KAGVTQTPRYLIKTRGQQVTLSCSPISGHRSVSWYQQTPGQGLQFLFEYFSETQRNKGNFPGRFSGRQFSNSRSEMNVSTLELGDSALYLCASSPPGTSGSSTDTQYFGPGTRLTVL.

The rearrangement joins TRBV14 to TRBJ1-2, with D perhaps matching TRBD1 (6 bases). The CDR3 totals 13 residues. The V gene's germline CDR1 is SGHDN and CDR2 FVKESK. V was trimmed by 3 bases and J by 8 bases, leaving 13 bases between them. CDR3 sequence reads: CASSQKTGYGYTF. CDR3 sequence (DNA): TGTGCCAGCAGCCAGAAAACAGGGTACGGCTACACCTTC.

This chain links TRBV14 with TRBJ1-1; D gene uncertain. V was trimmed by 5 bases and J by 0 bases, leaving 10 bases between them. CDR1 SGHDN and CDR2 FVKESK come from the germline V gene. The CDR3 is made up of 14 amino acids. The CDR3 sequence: CASSGTEMNTEAFF. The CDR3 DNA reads TGTGCCAGCAGCGGAACGGAAATGAACACTGAAGCTTTCTTT.

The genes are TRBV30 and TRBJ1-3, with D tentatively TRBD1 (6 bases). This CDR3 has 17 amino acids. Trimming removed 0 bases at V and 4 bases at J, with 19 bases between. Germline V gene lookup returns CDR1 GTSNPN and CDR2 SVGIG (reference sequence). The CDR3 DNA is TGTGCCTGGAGTGTGGGGTGGCCGGACAGAAGGGGAAACACCATATATTTT. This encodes CAWSVGWPDRRGNTIYF.

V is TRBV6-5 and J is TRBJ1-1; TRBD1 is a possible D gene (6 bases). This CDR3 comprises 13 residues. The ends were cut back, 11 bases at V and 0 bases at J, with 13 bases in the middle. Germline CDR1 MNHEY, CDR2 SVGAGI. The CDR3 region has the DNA TGTGCCGCTCTGAGGGGGATGAACACTGAAGCTTTCTTT. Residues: CAALRGMNTEAFF.

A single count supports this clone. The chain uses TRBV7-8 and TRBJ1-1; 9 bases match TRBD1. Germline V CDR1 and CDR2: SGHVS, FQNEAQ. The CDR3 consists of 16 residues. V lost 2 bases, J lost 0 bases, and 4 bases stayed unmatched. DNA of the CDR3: TGTGCCAGCAGCTTAACAGGGGGCAACCTGAACACTGAAGCTTTCTTT. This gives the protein CASSLTGGNLNTEAFF.

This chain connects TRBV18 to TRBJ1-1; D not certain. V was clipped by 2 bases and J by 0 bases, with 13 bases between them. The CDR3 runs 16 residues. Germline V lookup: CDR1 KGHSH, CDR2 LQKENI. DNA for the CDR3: TGTGCCAGCTCACCAGGGCGGTCAAAACTGAACACTGAAGCTTTCTTT. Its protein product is CASSPGRSKLNTEAFF.

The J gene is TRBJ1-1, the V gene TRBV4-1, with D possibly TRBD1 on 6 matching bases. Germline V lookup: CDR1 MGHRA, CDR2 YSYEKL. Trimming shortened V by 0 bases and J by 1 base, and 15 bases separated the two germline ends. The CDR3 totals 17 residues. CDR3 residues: CASSQDPPGAENTEAFF. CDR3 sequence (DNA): TGCGCCAGCAGCCAAGATCCGCCGGGGGCCGAGAACACTGAAGCTTTCTTT.